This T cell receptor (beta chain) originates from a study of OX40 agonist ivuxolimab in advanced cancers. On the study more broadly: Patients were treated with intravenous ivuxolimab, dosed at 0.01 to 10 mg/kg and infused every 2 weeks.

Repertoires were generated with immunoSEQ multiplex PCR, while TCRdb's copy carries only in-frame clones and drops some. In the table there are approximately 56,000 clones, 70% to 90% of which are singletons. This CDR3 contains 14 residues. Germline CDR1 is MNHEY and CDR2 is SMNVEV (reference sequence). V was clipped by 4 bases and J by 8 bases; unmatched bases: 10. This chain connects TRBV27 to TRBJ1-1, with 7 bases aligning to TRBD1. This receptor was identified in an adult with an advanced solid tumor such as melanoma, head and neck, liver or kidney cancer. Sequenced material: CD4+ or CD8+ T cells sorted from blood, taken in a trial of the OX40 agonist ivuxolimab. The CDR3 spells CASSSLTGVAEAFF. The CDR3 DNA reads TGTGCCAGCAGTTCCCTCACAGGGGTGGCGGAAGCTTTCTTT.